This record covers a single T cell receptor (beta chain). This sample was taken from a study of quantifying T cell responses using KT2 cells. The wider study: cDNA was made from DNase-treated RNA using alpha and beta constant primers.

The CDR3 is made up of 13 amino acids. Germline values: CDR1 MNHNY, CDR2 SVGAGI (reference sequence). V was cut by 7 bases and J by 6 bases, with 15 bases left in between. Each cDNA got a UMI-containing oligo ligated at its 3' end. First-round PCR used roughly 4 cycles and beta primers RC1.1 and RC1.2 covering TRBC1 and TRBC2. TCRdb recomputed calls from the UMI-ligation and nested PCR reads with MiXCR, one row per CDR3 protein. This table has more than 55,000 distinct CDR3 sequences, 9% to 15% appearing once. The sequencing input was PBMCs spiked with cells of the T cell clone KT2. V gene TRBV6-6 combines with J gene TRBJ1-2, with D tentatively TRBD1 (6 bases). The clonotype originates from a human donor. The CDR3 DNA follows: TGTGCCAGCAACAGGGCGTTCTTAGATGGCTACACCTTC. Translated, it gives CASNRAFLDGYTF.